These 28 T cell receptor beta chains originate from one sample sequenced in a study of cytomegalovirus exposure and HLA in healthy donors. Primers included in the PCR were 60 Vbeta and 13 Jbeta primers. Sequencing used immunoSEQ multiplex PCR; TCRdb keeps in-frame clones, though not all of them. The sample lists about 87,000 clones, about 68% occurring once. The specimen sequenced was PBMCs. All receptors derive from a man aged 30 to 39 in good health and CMV-seropositive.

The chain links TRBV5-1 to TRBJ1-4; 9 nucleotides agree with TRBD1. Germline CDR1 SGHRS, CDR2 YFSETQ. This CDR3 has 14 amino acids. V shed 4 bases and J 5 bases; nucleotides not matched to a gene: 3. The CDR3 protein is CASSEGQGNEKLFF. In DNA, the CDR3 is TGCGCCAGCAGCGAGGGACAGGGAAATGAAAAACTGTTTTTT.

V is TRBV19 and J is TRBJ1-5; perhaps TRBD1 as D (5 bases). V dropped 3 bases and J dropped 1 base, with 19 bases sitting between them. Germline lookup yields CDR1 LNHDA and CDR2 SQIVND (reference sequence). This CDR3 contains 18 residues. In nucleotides, the CDR3 is TGTGCCAGTAGTATGTTTGACCTGGGCGGACACAGCAATCAGCCCCAGCATTTT. Amino acid sequence: CASSMFDLGGHSNQPQHF. The full variable domain, in which reference TRBV19 and TRBJ1-5 provide the parts outside the CDR3, is DGGITQSPKYLFRKEGQNVTLSCEQNLNHDAMYWYRQDPGQGLRLIYYSQIVNDFQKGDIAEGYSVSREKKESFPLTVTSAQKNPTAFYLCASSMFDLGGHSNQPQHFGDGTRLSIL.

This clone was found many times. The chain is built from TRBV6-5 and TRBJ2-7, with TRBD1 matching over 7 bases. The V segment lost 5 bases and the J segment 3 bases; nucleotides outside the gene matches: 7. This CDR3 is 14 amino acids long. The germline V gene has CDR1 MNHEY and CDR2 SVGAGI. CDR3 bases: TGTGCCAGCAGTCCGGCCGGGACAGACTACGAGCAGTACTTC. The encoded protein is CASSPAGTDYEQYF.

The gene calls are TRBV6-6 and TRBJ2-3, with D possibly TRBD2 on 5 matching bases. Germline CDR1 reads MNHNY; CDR2 reads SVGAGI (reference sequence). This CDR3 has 14 residues. Trimming stripped 5 bases from V and 6 bases from J, with 15 bases between. CDR3 loop: CASSEVLVADTQYF. The CDR3 region has the DNA TGTGCCAGCAGTGAGGTTTTAGTAGCGGATACGCAGTATTTT.

This chain links TRBV7-8 with TRBJ2-7, with D possibly matching TRBD2 (6 bases). The CDR3 sequence is 14 residues long. V was shortened by 0 bases and J by 12 bases, with 18 bases between the two germline ends. Per the germline V gene, CDR1 is SGHVS and CDR2 is FQNEAQ. Here the CDR3 DNA reads TGTGCCAGCAGCTTAGCTGGGGAGGAGGCAAGAGGGTACTTC. It codes for CASSLAGEEARGYF.

The chain carries TRBV19 and TRBJ2-6; D uncertain. The V and J ends lost 2 bases and 2 bases respectively, with 10 bases between them. CDR3 size: 16 residues. CDR1 is LNHDA, CDR2 SQIVND, per germline (reference sequence). The CDR3: CASSISVVAGANVLTF. The CDR3 DNA follows: TGTGCCAGTAGTATAAGCGTGGTAGCTGGGGCCAACGTCCTGACTTTC. The variable domain in full, completed from reference TRBV19 and TRBJ2-6, reads DGGITQSPKYLFRKEGQNVTLSCEQNLNHDAMYWYRQDPGQGLRLIYYSQIVNDFQKGDIAEGYSVSREKKESFPLTVTSAQKNPTAFYLCASSISVVAGANVLTFGAGSRLTVL.

CDR3 amino acids: CASSLAQSYEQYF. The DNA of the CDR3 is TGTGCCAGCAGCTTGGCGCAGTCCTACGAGCAGTACTTC. This chain connects TRBV5-6 to TRBJ2-7; D call uncertain. The V and J ends lost 0 bases and 1 base respectively, with 5 bases between them. Germline values: CDR1 SGHDT, CDR2 YYEEEE. The CDR3 is 13 residues long.

This clone was recorded once. The V call is TRBV9, the J call TRBJ2-4; 9 bases align to TRBD2. CDR1 and CDR2 from the germline V gene are SGDLS and YYNGEE. The V segment lost 3 bases and the J segment 8 bases; nucleotides outside the gene matches: 12. This CDR3 has 16 residues. CDR3 in amino acids: CASSERGYSGSDIQYF. CDR3 nucleotide sequence: TGTGCCAGCAGCGAGAGGGGATATAGCGGGAGTGACATTCAGTACTTC.

The chain has TRBV21-1 and TRBJ2-3; TRBD1, the D gene given by the table, was not confirmed from the DNA. TRBV21-1 is a listed pseudogene. The CDR3 length is 14 residues. The CDR3 loop is CASSKGASTDTQYF. CDR3 DNA: TGTGCCAGCAGCAAAGGGGCCTCCACAGATACGCAGTATTTT.

Turning to this clone: The sample carries other DNA sequences with the same CDR3. The gene calls are TRBV7-9 and TRBJ1-5; 7 bases map to TRBD1. This CDR3 region has 14 residues. Trimming removed 5 bases from V and 1 base from J; junction bases left unmatched: 2. From germline, CDR1 is SEHNR and CDR2 FQNEAQ (reference sequence). CDR3 residues: CASSPRGSNQPQHF. In DNA form, the CDR3 reads TGTGCCAGCAGCCCCAGGGGGAGCAATCAGCCCCAGCATTTT.

The table lists this clone with a count of one. V and J are TRBV10-3 and TRBJ1-2, with 7 nucleotides matching TRBD1. The CDR3 is 13 amino acids. CDR1 and CDR2 (germline): ENHRY, SYGVKD. V lost 6 bases, J lost 2 bases, and 3 bases stayed unmatched. The DNA for the CDR3 is TGTGCCATCAGGGCGGACAGGAACTATGGCTACACCTTC. As protein: CAIRADRNYGYTF.

This clone was detected only a few times. The genes are TRBV4-1 and TRBJ2-6, with D tentatively TRBD2 (5 bases). This CDR3 region has 18 residues. V lost 6 bases, J lost 1 base, and 19 bases lay in between. Germline V lookup: CDR1 MGHRA, CDR2 YSYEKL. The CDR3 nucleotides read TGCGCCAGCAGTCCTTCGGGAAGTATAAGTTCTGGGGCCAACGTCCTGACTTTC. It codes for CASSPSGSISSGANVLTF.

This clone was observed a handful of times. J is TRBJ1-3 and V is TRBV13, with D perhaps matching TRBD1 (6 bases). Germline V gene lookup returns CDR1 PRHDT and CDR2 FYEKMQ (reference sequence). The CDR3 is 16 residues long. V shed 5 bases and J shed 1 base, with 15 bases lying between them. As DNA, the CDR3 is TGTGCCAGCAGCCCTACAAGGGGGGGATCTGGAAACACCATATATTTT. This gives the protein CASSPTRGGSGNTIYF.

The chain joins TRBV19 to TRBJ2-3; D not certain. This CDR3 has 13 amino acids. The V gene's germline CDR1 is LNHDA and CDR2 SQIVND (reference sequence). The germline V and J ends were trimmed by 6 bases and 3 bases, with 10 bases remaining between them. DNA of the CDR3: TGTGCCAGTAGCCTAGACTCTACAGATACGCAGTATTTT. Translated, it gives CASSLDSTDTQYF.

The V gene is TRBV7-9, the J gene TRBJ2-5; D perhaps matches TRBD1 (6 bases). The CDR3 covers 14 residues. V was shortened by 5 bases and J by 3 bases, with 13 bases between the two germline ends. Germline CDR1 SEHNR, CDR2 FQNEAQ (reference sequence). CDR3 nucleotides: TGTGCCAGCAGCCCCCGGACAGAGAAAGAGACCCAGTACTTC. This encodes CASSPRTEKETQYF.

As regards this clone: Compared with germline, one end of the junction differs, possibly owing to a read error. The chain couples TRBV7-7 to TRBJ2-7; D gene unclear. Germline-derived CDR1 and CDR2 are SSHAT and FNYEAQ (reference sequence). This CDR3 region has 13 residues. Here the CDR3 reads CASSFGPTYEQYF. CDR3 nucleotide sequence: TGTGCTAGCAGCTTCGGTCCTACCTACGAGCAGTACTTC.

The CDR3 DNA reads as TGTGCCAGCAGTTATTTCGGGAGCCCCGAAGAGACCCAGTACTTC. Protein: CASSYFGSPEETQYF. V gene TRBV6-5 combines with J gene TRBJ2-5; D might be TRBD2 (6 bases). The length of the CDR3 is 15 residues. CDR1 is MNHEY, CDR2 SVGAGI, per germline. Trimming took off 3 bases at V and 3 bases at J, with 14 bases between the two ends.

This clone was detected only a few times. This chain joins TRBV4-2 and TRBJ2-1, with TRBD2 identical over 7 bases. The CDR3 contains 13 residues. Germline CDR1 reads LGHNA; CDR2 reads YNFKEQ. V was pared by 4 bases and J by 9 bases, with 6 bases of the junction left unmatched. CDR3 loop: CASSRSSGAEQFF. CDR3 sequence (DNA): TGTGCCAGCAGCCGTTCCAGCGGGGCTGAGCAGTTCTTC.

The rearrangement links TRBV6-1 to TRBJ1-2; 10 bases fit TRBD1. This CDR3 is built from 14 residues. J was trimmed by 8 bases and V by 3 bases; bases with no gene match: 6. Germline V CDR1 and CDR2: MNHNS, SASEGT. The CDR3 sequence is CASSDGTGVRGYTF. The CDR3, as DNA: TGTGCCAGCAGTGACGGGACAGGGGTACGCGGCTACACCTTC.

The chain uses TRBV27 and TRBJ1-5; 10 bases fit TRBD1. Trimming cost V 1 base and J 6 bases; bases outside gene matches: 9. This CDR3 comprises 17 residues. Germline lookup yields CDR1 MNHEY and CDR2 SMNVEV (reference sequence). The CDR3 DNA is TGTGCCAGCAGTTTATACGGGACAGGGGCCCTGAGTCAGCCCCAGCATTTT. Translating it yields CASSLYGTGALSQPQHF.

V is TRBV5-1 and J is TRBJ2-7; perhaps TRBD2 as D (6 bases). V shed 5 bases and J shed 4 bases, with 25 bases lying between them. Per the germline V gene, CDR1 is SGHRS and CDR2 is YFSETQ. CDR3 length: 17 amino acids. For the CDR3, the DNA is TGCGCCAGCAGGAAAGACCCGGGACTCACCACCCAATACGAGCAGTACTTC. It translates to CASRKDPGLTTQYEQYF.

The rearrangement joins TRBV6-1 to TRBJ2-2; no reliable D call. This CDR3 comprises 15 residues. The V gene lost 1 base and the J gene lost 9 bases, with 15 bases spanning the gap. Germline V gives CDR1 MNHNS, CDR2 SASEGT. The DNA of the CDR3 is TGTGCCAGCAGTGAAGGTCGACTGTCGGCCTGGGAGCTGTTTTTT. Its protein is CASSEGRLSAWELFF.

Worth noting for this clone: No DNA is shown, since the ends of the CDR3 on it are uncertain; the CDR3 is the one TCRdb lists. The V call is TRBV12-2, the J call TRBJ2-7; the table's D call of TRBD1 was not tested on the DNA. TRBV12-2 constitutes a pseudogene. The CDR3 spans 17 amino acids, including both terminal residues. The CDR3 here is CASRLALFGSGSYEQYF.

The chain carries TRBV18 and TRBJ1-4; 7 bases fit TRBD1. The CDR3 sequence is 16 residues long. The germline V gene encodes CDR1 KGHSH and CDR2 LQKENI. V gave up 4 bases and J gave up 2 bases; unmatched junction bases: 7. The CDR3 protein is CASSRAEGQTNEKLFF. CDR3 nucleotide sequence: TGTGCCAGCTCACGAGCAGAGGGACAGACTAATGAAAAACTGTTTTTT.

V usage is TRBV29-1 and J usage is TRBJ2-1, with a tentative D call TRBD1 (5 bases). Looked up from germline, CDR1 is SQVTM and CDR2 is ANQGSEA. This CDR3 spans 13 amino acids. Trimming pared 6 bases from V and 0 bases from J, leaving 9 bases between. CDR3 sequence reads: CSVSTASYNEQFF. DNA of the CDR3: TGCAGCGTATCGACAGCCTCCTACAATGAGCAGTTCTTC.

The CDR3 DNA reads TGCAGCGTTGCGGTATTTGAAGAGCAGTACTTC. It encodes CSVAVFEEQYF. The V call is TRBV29-1, the J call TRBJ2-7, with D uncertain. Trimming cost V 4 bases and J 7 bases, with 11 bases left between them. This CDR3 has 11 residues. CDR1 is SQVTM and CDR2 is ANQGSEA in the germline V gene.

The gene calls are TRBV4-1 and TRBJ2-2; 7 positions agree with TRBD1. The germline V gene encodes CDR1 MGHRA and CDR2 YSYEKL. The CDR3 is 14 amino acids. The V and J ends lost 6 bases and 5 bases, in that order; junction bases with no gene match: 6. DNA for the CDR3: TGCGCCAGCAGTCGACAGGGTTTGACCGGGGAGCTGTTTTTT. This translates into CASSRQGLTGELFF.

The chain is built from TRBV6-5 and TRBJ1-2, with 10 bases matching TRBD1. The trim removed 6 bases at V and 2 bases at J, leaving 3 bases unmatched. CDR1 MNHEY and CDR2 SVGAGI come from the germline V gene. CDR3 length equals 14 residues. The CDR3 here is CASSDRGRNYGYTF. Here the CDR3 DNA reads TGTGCCAGCAGCGACAGGGGGCGCAACTATGGCTACACCTTC.